The 10 T cell receptor beta chains given below trace back to one sample, sequenced in a study of cytomegalovirus exposure and HLA in healthy donors. The PCR used 60 Vbeta and 13 Jbeta primers. This table comes from immunoSEQ multiplex PCR, and its TCRdb copy is limited to in-frame clones, with some not included. This listing includes 25,000 to 40,000 clones. The sequencing input was PBMCs. Source of these receptors: a man in his forties in good health and CMV-seronegative.

The chain links TRBV7-9 to TRBJ1-5; D call uncertain. From germline, CDR1 is SEHNR and CDR2 FQNEAQ (reference sequence). CDR3 size: 12 residues. With 1 base removed from V and 8 bases from J, the gap between germline ends came to 6 bases. The CDR3 DNA reads as TGTGCCAGCAGCTTAGGATCGGAGCCCCAGCATTTT. Translating it yields CASSLGSEPQHF.

This chain uses TRBV13 with TRBJ2-7; 9 bases fit TRBD2. V lost 2 bases, J lost 4 bases, and 3 bases stayed unmatched. The CDR3 loop spans 14 amino acids. Germline lookup yields CDR1 PRHDT and CDR2 FYEKMQ (reference sequence). For the CDR3, the DNA is TGTGCCAGCAGCTTATTGCGGGAGGGGTACGAGCAGTACTTC. It codes for CASSLLREGYEQYF.

Note on this clone: One end of the junction fails to match germline, which may point to a read error. The chain combines TRBV7-7 with TRBJ1-4; 7 bases map to TRBD1. Germline V gene data show CDR1 as SSHAT and CDR2 as FNYEAQ (reference sequence). CDR3 length equals 13 residues. The CDR3 loop reads CASSGTAGEKLFF. CDR3 nucleotide sequence: TGTGCTAGCAGCGGGACAGCAGGGGAAAAACTGTTTTTT.

This chain connects TRBV7-9 to TRBJ2-7; 10 bases fit TRBD1. V was clipped by 5 bases and J by 6 bases; unmatched bases: 10. The germline CDR1 and CDR2 sequences are SEHNR and FQNEAQ (reference sequence). The CDR3 consists of 15 residues. This chain's CDR3 is CASSNPRTGGFEQYF. CDR3 sequence (DNA): TGTGCCAGCAGCAACCCCCGGACAGGGGGTTTCGAGCAGTACTTC.

Worth noting for this clone: The same CDR3 also results from other DNA sequences found in this sample. The rearrangement uses TRBV29-1 and TRBJ2-7; D is possibly TRBD1 (6 bases). The length of the CDR3 is 12 residues. Germline CDR1 is SQVTM and CDR2 is ANQGSEA. Trimming stripped 7 bases from V and 2 bases from J, with 12 bases between. The CDR3 bases are TGCAGCGGTGTCGGGGACACCTACGAGCAGTACTTC. It codes for CSGVGDTYEQYF.

The V gene is TRBV4-1, the J gene TRBJ2-1; no firm D call. CDR1 and CDR2 from the germline V gene are MGHRA and YSYEKL. Trimming removed 6 bases from V and 0 bases from J, with 6 bases in between. The length of the CDR3 is 13 residues. The CDR3 spells CASSPGSYNEQFF. CDR3 in DNA: TGCGCCAGCAGTCCCGGCTCCTACAATGAGCAGTTCTTC.

In the case of this clone: The sample holds other DNA sequences that translate to the same CDR3. The CDR3 sequence is CASSYSQGYEQYF. CDR3 nucleotide sequence: TGTGCCAGCAGTTACTCGCAGGGCTACGAGCAGTACTTC. This rearrangement joins TRBV6-5 to TRBJ2-7; D is perhaps TRBD1 (5 bases). Germline lookup yields CDR1 MNHEY and CDR2 SVGAGI. V was cut by 0 bases and J by 3 bases, with 6 bases left in between. CDR3 length: 13 residues.

The rearrangement links TRBV7-8 to TRBJ2-3, with TRBD2 matching 10 bases. The V segment lost 3 bases and the J segment 1 base; nucleotides outside the gene matches: 4. The CDR3 spans 16 residues. Germline loops: CDR1 SGHVS, CDR2 FQNEAQ. The CDR3 protein is CASSFLSGRRTDTQYF. As DNA, the CDR3 is TGTGCCAGCAGCTTTCTTAGCGGGAGGCGCACAGATACGCAGTATTTT. Variable domain in full (rest from reference TRBV7-8 and TRBJ2-3): GAGVSQSPRYKVAKRGQDVALRCDPISGHVSLFWYQQALGQGPEFLTYFQNEAQLDKSGLPSDRFFAERPEGSVSTLKIQRTQQEDSAVYLCASSFLSGRRTDTQYFGPGTRLTVL.

The chain couples TRBV19 to TRBJ2-4; 9 positions match TRBD2. The CDR3 has 14 amino acids. After removal of 5 bases from V and 6 bases from J, the junction contained 5 bases not matched to a gene. CDR1 is LNHDA, CDR2 SQIVND, per germline (reference sequence). Written as DNA, the CDR3 is TGTGCCAGTAGTTCGCGACTAGCGGCAAACATTCAGTACTTC. Its translation: CASSSRLAANIQYF.

This sequence joins TRBV28 and TRBJ1-2; no firm D call. Trimming removed 3 bases at V and 8 bases at J, with 10 bases between. The V gene's germline CDR1 is MDHEN and CDR2 SYDVKM. The CDR3 consists of 12 residues. The CDR3 DNA reads as TGTGCCAGCAGTTTCGGTGCGCGAGGCTACACCTTC. Protein: CASSFGARGYTF.